The 10 T cell receptor beta chains below come from one sample, sequenced in a study of blood T cell repertoires in COVID-19. Data came from immunoSEQ multiplex PCR; TCRdb stores just in-frame clones and leaves some out. Among some 130,000 clones listed, about 78% were seen once. The specimen sequenced was peripheral blood. All receptors derive from a man aged 55 to 70 who had recovered from COVID-19.

The chain combines TRBV6-5 with TRBJ1-2, with TRBD1 matching 7 bases. CDR1 MNHEY and CDR2 SVGAGI come from the germline V gene. This CDR3 comprises 13 residues. V lost 7 bases to trimming and J lost 8 bases; unmatched junction nucleotides: 10. The CDR3 loop reads CASKRTGSEGYTF. The DNA of the CDR3 is TGTGCCAGCAAAAGGACAGGATCGGAAGGCTACACCTTC.

The chain combines TRBV25-1 with TRBJ2-5, with 7 nucleotides matching TRBD1. V was clipped by 4 bases and J by 1 base; unmatched bases: 15. The CDR3 totals 18 residues. The V gene's germline CDR1 is MGHDK and CDR2 SYGVNS. DNA for the CDR3: TGTGCCAGCAGTGGACCCCGCCCGGGACAGATCCTCCAAGAGACCCAGTACTTC. This sequence encodes CASSGPRPGQILQETQYF.

In nucleotides, the CDR3 is TGTGCCAGCAGCTTGGATCTAGCGGGGGGGCTTGAGCAGTTCTTC. It specifies CASSLDLAGGLEQFF. V usage is TRBV5-5 and J usage is TRBJ2-1; 12 bases are a match to TRBD2. The germline CDR1 and CDR2 sequences are SGHKS and YYEKEE (reference sequence). With V trimmed by 0 bases and J by 9 bases, 4 bases remained unmatched. The CDR3 covers 15 residues.

The CDR3 reads CATSAGRAGANVLTF. CDR3 nucleotide sequence: TGTGCCACCAGTGCAGGCAGAGCTGGGGCCAACGTCCTGACTTTC. The V and J genes are TRBV24-1 and TRBJ2-6; the D is unclear. This CDR3 spans 15 amino acids. Trimming removed 5 bases from V and 2 bases from J, with 9 bases in between. In germline, CDR1 is KGHDR, CDR2 SFDVKD.

This sequence joins TRBV19 and TRBJ2-1, with 12 bases aligning to TRBD2. Looked up from germline, CDR1 is LNHDA and CDR2 is SQIVND (reference sequence). The V segment lost 5 bases and the J segment 4 bases; nucleotides outside the gene matches: 9. This CDR3 region has 17 residues. As DNA, the CDR3 is TGTGCCAGTAGTCTTTTATGGACTAGCGGGGCTTACAATGAGCAGTTCTTC. Its translation: CASSLLWTSGAYNEQFF.

The J gene is TRBJ2-5, the V gene TRBV18; tentatively, D is TRBD2 (6 bases). The CDR3 sequence is 13 residues long. Trimming removed 6 bases at V and 2 bases at J, with 10 bases between. CDR1 KGHSH and CDR2 LQKENI come from the germline V gene. The CDR3, as DNA: TGTGCCAGCTCCGGGGGAACTCAAGAGACCCAGTACTTC. It specifies CASSGGTQETQYF.

V and J are TRBV19 and TRBJ2-7; tentatively, D is TRBD2 (5 bases). The germline CDR1 and CDR2 sequences are LNHDA and SQIVND (reference sequence). Trimming took 3 bases from V and 4 from J, leaving 10 bases between them. There are 13 residues in the CDR3. CDR3 sequence (DNA): TGTGCCAGTAGTATTGGTCGGGAATACGAGCAGTACTTC. Its translation is CASSIGREYEQYF.

The DNA of the CDR3 is TGTGCCAGCAGCCTACAGGGGGGTTCTGACACCGGGGAGCTGTTTTTT. Its protein is CASSLQGGSDTGELFF. The chain has TRBV7-3 and TRBJ2-2, with 8 bases fitting TRBD1. Germline assignment: CDR1 SGHTA and CDR2 FQGTGA. This CDR3 comprises 16 residues. V trimming: 5 bases; J trimming: 3 bases; junction bases outside the gene matches: 8.

The chain carries TRBV27 and TRBJ2-7; 8 bases agree with TRBD1. Germline V CDR1 and CDR2: MNHEY, SMNVEV (reference sequence). This CDR3 has 14 amino acids. V was pared by 3 bases and J by 3 bases, with 4 bases of the junction left unmatched. DNA of the CDR3: TGTGCCAGCAGTTTTGGGACAGGAGACTACGAGCAGTACTTC. It encodes CASSFGTGDYEQYF.

The chain carries TRBV2 and TRBJ1-2, with 7 nucleotides matching TRBD1. The V and J ends lost 2 bases and 2 bases, in that order; junction bases with no gene match: 5. Germline loops: CDR1 SNHLY, CDR2 FYNNEI. The CDR3 is 15 residues long. The CDR3 DNA sequence: TGTGCCAGCAGTGAAACCCGGGACAGCAACTATGGCTACACCTTC. The encoded protein is CASSETRDSNYGYTF.